The rows below give T cell receptor beta chains drawn from one sample of a study of cytomegalovirus exposure and HLA in healthy donors. Profiled with immunoSEQ multiplex PCR; TCRdb holds only in-frame clones, not every one. Of 90,000 to 120,000 clones in the sample, 77% are singletons; the top ten hold 3.5% to 5%. Sequencing input: PBMCs. The receptor set was obtained from a male donor in good health and CMV-seronegative. Each CDR3 is given with its conserved first and last residue. Each record gives: D gene, clone size, V gene, J gene, CDR3 protein, CDR3 DNA. D genes are given only for firm matches. Clone size, where shown, is once, few, many, or a class for clones that have expanded.

>TRBD2|NA|TRBV7-6|TRBJ2-7
CASSLALAGRSYEQYF
TGTGCCAGCAGCTTAGCACTAGCGGGAAGGTCCTACGAGCAGTACTTC
>TRBD1|NA|TRBV7-2|TRBJ1-3
CASSPTQGAGGNTIYF
TGTGCCAGCAGCCCAACACAGGGGGCAGGTGGAAACACCATATATTTT
>TRBD2|few|TRBV28|TRBJ2-2
CASSLSGINGELFF
TGTGCCAGCAGTTTGAGCGGGATTAACGGGGAGCTGTTTTTT
>NA|NA|TRBV6-5|TRBJ2-5
CASRPTGTLGQYF
TGTGCCAGCAGGCCCACAGGGACCCTAGGGCAGTACTTC
>NA|NA|TRBV6-1|TRBJ2-5
CASTQPGSLETQYF
TGTGCCAGCACCCAGCCGGGGTCCCTGGAGACCCAGTACTTC
>TRBD1|NA|TRBV27|TRBJ2-7
CASRPGQASYEQYF
TGTGCCAGCAGACCGGGACAGGCCTCCTACGAGCAGTACTTC
>NA|NA|TRBV11-2|TRBJ2-1
CASSSRQGSYNEQFF
TGTGCCAGCAGCTCCCGTCAGGGCTCCTACAATGAGCAGTTCTTC
>TRBD1|few|TRBV7-9|TRBJ1-4
CASSLGTGADEKLFF
TGTGCCAGCAGCTTAGGGACAGGTGCTGATGAAAAACTGTTTTTT
>TRBD2|few|TRBV6-1|TRBJ2-1
CASSAVTSPYSNEQFF
TGTGCCAGCAGTGCGGTGACTAGCCCTTACTCCAATGAGCAGTTCTTC
>TRBD1|NA|TRBV5-1|TRBJ1-4
CASSLSGTVGEKLFF
TGCGCCAGCAGCTTGTCCGGGACAGTAGGTGAAAAACTGTTTTTT
>NA|NA|TRBV18|TRBJ2-1
CASSPSRDIYNEQFF
TGTGCCAGCTCACCATCCCGGGACATTTACAATGAGCAGTTCTTC
>TRBD2|NA|TRBV18|TRBJ2-1
CASSLTSGSTYNEQFF
TGTGCCAGCTCTCTAACTAGCGGGAGTACCTACAATGAGCAGTTCTTC
>NA|NA|TRBV18|TRBJ1-5
CASSPHRAQPQHF
TGTGCCAGCTCACCACACAGGGCTCAGCCCCAGCATTTT
>TRBD1|NA|TRBV9|TRBJ1-2
CASSPQTGGNYGYTF
TGTGCCAGCAGCCCGCAGACAGGGGGGAACTATGGCTACACCTTC
>TRBD1|NA|TRBV7-2|TRBJ2-7
CASSLGQGGTYEQYF
TGTGCCAGCAGCTTAGGACAGGGGGGAACCTACGAGCAGTACTTC
>NA|NA|TRBV29-1|TRBJ2-3
CSVAPSGTDTQYF
TGCAGCGTTGCCCCTAGCGGCACAGATACGCAGTATTTT
>TRBD1|NA|TRBV18|TRBJ1-2
CASSPPGQRYGYTF
TGTGCCAGCTCACCCCCGGGACAGCGCTATGGCTACACCTTC
>NA|once|TRBV6-1|TRBJ2-1
CASRMDGGTGNEQFF
TGTGCCAGCAGGATGGACGGAGGAACGGGCAATGAGCAGTTCTTC
>NA|NA|TRBV21-1|TRBJ2-7
CASSKAGGREQYF
TGTGCCAGCAGCAAGGCCGGAGGTCGAGAACAGTACTTC
>NA|once|TRBV6-4|TRBJ2-3
CASSDSISSTDTQYF
TGTGCCAGCAGTGACTCGATCAGTAGCACAGATACGCAGTATTTT
>NA|few|TRBV6-4|TRBJ1-5
CASSVSGRDQPQHF
TGTGCCAGCAGTGTGAGTGGGAGGGATCAGCCCCAGCATTTT
>NA|NA|TRBV27|TRBJ1-5
CASSSDSLSSNQPQHF
TGTGCCAGCAGTTCCGACAGCCTATCTAGCAATCAGCCCCAGCATTTT
>TRBD2|NA|TRBV19|TRBJ2-3
CASKVLAGGPDTQYF
TGTGCCAGTAAAGTACTAGCGGGAGGGCCGGATACGCAGTATTTT
>NA|NA|TRBV5-4|TRBJ1-3
CASSGQFGNTIYF
TGTGCCAGCAGCGGACAGTTCGGAAACACCATATATTTT
>TRBD1|NA|TRBV4-1|TRBJ1-4
CASSPDRGSEKLFF
TGCGCCAGCAGCCCGGACAGGGGCAGTGAAAAACTGTTTTTT
>NA|NA|TRBV19|TRBJ1-2
CAIEDSYGYTF
TGTGCCATCGAGGACAGCTATGGCTACACCTTC
>NA|NA|TRBV15|TRBJ2-1
CATSRDLGRYNEQFF
TGTGCCACCAGCAGAGATCTAGGCCGATACAATGAGCAGTTCTTC
>NA|NA|TRBV2|TRBJ1-2
CASSVYPRPRDGYTF
TGTGCCAGCAGTGTTTATCCCCGCCCACGGGATGGCTACACCTTC
>NA|NA|TRBV28|TRBJ2-1
CASSSTGRSYNEQFF
TGTGCCAGCAGTTCGACAGGACGCTCCTACAATGAGCAGTTCTTC